This TCR beta chain was profiled in a study of T cell responses to AZD1222 COVID-19 vaccine. General study findings and limits: Spike-wide vaccine-associated CD4 TCRs dominated at 160-218 and 743-854.

Generated by immunoSEQ multiplex PCR, the TCRdb table keeps only in-frame clones and is missing some. Of 100,000 to 120,000 clones detected, 70% to 90% appear once; the ten largest clones hold over 3%. The CDR3 totals 16 residues. The J segment lost 4 bases and the V segment lost 6 bases, leaving 13 bases of the junction unmatched. Per the germline V gene, CDR1 is SNHLY and CDR2 is FYNNEI. In the case of this clone: What it recognizes is unknown.

The TCR originated in an adult in good health. The chain has TRBV2 and TRBJ2-5; 8 positions agree with TRBD2. This material consisted of peripheral blood, taken on day 0 of AZD1222 vaccination. The CDR3 sequence: CASSTPREGRRETQYF. In DNA form, the CDR3 reads TGTGCCAGCAGCACCCCCCGGGAGGGGCGCCGAGAGACCCAGTACTTC.